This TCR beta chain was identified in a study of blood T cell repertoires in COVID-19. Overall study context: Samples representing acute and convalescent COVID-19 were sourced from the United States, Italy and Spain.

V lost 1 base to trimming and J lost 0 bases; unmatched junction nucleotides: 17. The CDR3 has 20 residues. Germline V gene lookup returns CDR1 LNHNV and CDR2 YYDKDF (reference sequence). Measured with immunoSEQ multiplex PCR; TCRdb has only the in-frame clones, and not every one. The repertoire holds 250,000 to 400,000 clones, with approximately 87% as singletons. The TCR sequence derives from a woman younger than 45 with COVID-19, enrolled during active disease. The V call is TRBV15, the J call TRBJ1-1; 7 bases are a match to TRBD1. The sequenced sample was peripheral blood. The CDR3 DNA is TGTGCCACCAGCAGAGGTTTGGGGACAGCGACTACCCAAATGAACACTGAAGCTTTCTTT. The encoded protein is CATSRGLGTATTQMNTEAFF.